The clone carrying this TCR beta chain has a handful of counts. The antigen is not known. The data were obtained in a study of identical twins. Notes on the study in general: Fewer insertions characterized abundant cord blood beta clonotypes, whereas memory repertoires showed none.

Germline V gene lookup returns CDR1 SGHRS and CDR2 YFSETQ. CDR3 size: 14 residues. V was cut by 3 bases and J by 2 bases, with 12 bases left in between. TCRdb re-derived calls from the 5' RACE reads in MiXCR, one entry per CDR3 protein. The sample gives around 690,000 distinct CDR3 sequences, roughly 20% of which show up once; about 4.5% is in the top ten. The sample was also reused in another study, on T cells expressing NK-cell markers. That work contributes: These clonotypes also led the CD3+CD56-NKG2C+ fraction in a handful of donors.

The chain carries TRBV5-1 and TRBJ2-7; D is uncertain. The TCR comes from a woman younger than 35 in good health. The sequenced sample was PBMCs. CDR3 nucleotide sequence: TGCGCCAGCAGCTCAGAATCTAATACCTACGAGCAGTACTTC. Translating it yields CASSSESNTYEQYF.